Presented here are 31 T cell receptor beta chains from one specimen sequenced in a study of T cell responses to AZD1222 COVID-19 vaccine. The repertoire was sequenced with immunoSEQ multiplex PCR; TCRdb's copy has only in-frame clones and lacks some. The sample consists of roughly 120,000 clones, 80% to 90% of them appearing once. The sample in question was peripheral blood, obtained on day 0 of MenACWY control vaccination. The receptors shown here come from an adult in good health.

The rearrangement joins TRBV9 to TRBJ1-6; TRBD1 matches at 8 bases. The CDR3 contains 17 residues. The germline V gene encodes CDR1 SGDLS and CDR2 YYNGEE. The V gene end was trimmed by 4 bases and the J gene end by 7 bases; junction bases not matched to a gene: 13. The CDR3 region has the DNA TGTGCCAGCAGCTCTCGCCCCTGGACAGGGAACAATTCACCCCTCCACTTT. This encodes CASSSRPWTGNNSPLHF.

The chain has TRBV4-1 and TRBJ1-5, with D possibly TRBD1 on 5 matching bases. Germline V gene data show CDR1 as MGHRA and CDR2 as YSYEKL. Trimming pared 8 bases from V and 1 base from J, leaving 9 bases between. The CDR3 loop spans 13 amino acids. The DNA of the CDR3 is TGCGCCAGCGCAGGGTCCAGCAATCAGCCCCAGCATTTT. Its translation: CASAGSSNQPQHF.

The chain is built from TRBV2 and TRBJ1-1, with 7 bases matching TRBD1. This CDR3 contains 14 residues. Trimming removed 6 bases from V and 8 bases from J; junction bases left unmatched: 12. Germline V gene sequence: CDR1 SNHLY, CDR2 FYNNEI. CDR3 loop: CASRYDRALTEAFF. CDR3 DNA: TGTGCCAGCAGGTACGACAGGGCCTTAACCGAAGCTTTCTTT. Combining the CDR3 with reference TRBV2 and TRBJ1-1 gives the whole variable domain EPEVTQTPSHQVTQMGQEVILRCVPISNHLYFYWYRQILGQKVEFLVSFYNNEISEKSEIFDDQFSVERPDGSNFTLKIRSTKLEDSAMYFCASRYDRALTEAFFGQGTRLTVV.

The rearrangement uses TRBV6-4 and TRBJ2-1; TRBD1 matches at 7 bases. This CDR3 spans 12 amino acids. With V trimmed by 5 bases and J by 8 bases, 3 bases remained unmatched. Germline loops: CDR1 MRHNA, CDR2 SNTAGT. The CDR3 protein is CASSTGTDEQFF. In nucleotides, the CDR3 is TGTGCCAGCAGTACCGGGACAGATGAGCAGTTCTTC.

The chain joins TRBV5-1 to TRBJ2-7; tentatively, D is TRBD1 or TRBD2 (6 bases each). Germline loops: CDR1 SGHRS, CDR2 YFSETQ. The CDR3 has 14 amino acids. With 4 bases removed from V and 0 bases from J, the gap between germline ends came to 11 bases. In nucleotides, the CDR3 is TGCGCCAGCAGCGCGGGACATCTCTCCTACGAGCAGTACTTC. Its translation is CASSAGHLSYEQYF. The full variable domain, in which reference TRBV5-1 and TRBJ2-7 provide the parts outside the CDR3, is KAGVTQTPRYLIKTRGQQVTLSCSPISGHRSVSWYQQTPGQGLQFLFEYFSETQRNKGNFPGRFSGRQFSNSRSEMNVSTLELGDSALYLCASSAGHLSYEQYFGPGTRLTVT.

This chain uses TRBV6-5 with TRBJ1-1; possible D gene TRBD1, 6 bases. The CDR3 is 15 amino acids. The ends were cut back, 0 bases at V and 4 bases at J, with 12 bases in the middle. Germline CDR1 and CDR2: MNHEY and SVGAGI. The CDR3 DNA follows: TGTGCCAGCAGTTACTCCAGGGGATTGGGCACTGAAGCTTTCTTT. Translated, it gives CASSYSRGLGTEAFF.

The gene calls are TRBV6-5 and TRBJ1-4; D is uncertain. The CDR3 totals 14 residues. The germline V gene encodes CDR1 MNHEY and CDR2 SVGAGI. Trimming took 10 bases from V and 8 from J, leaving 20 bases between them. CDR3 coding DNA: TGTGCCACCAAAGTCCATGCCGCGGGAGAAAAACTGTTTTTT. It codes for CATKVHAAGEKLFF.

This clone was counted once. CDR3 bases: TGTGCCAGCAGTTTCTGGGGGGAGACCCAGTACTTC. Encoded protein: CASSFWGETQYF. This chain uses TRBV28 with TRBJ2-5; TRBD1 or TRBD2 may be the D gene (5 bases each). CDR1 is MDHEN, CDR2 SYDVKM, per germline. Trimming removed 3 bases at V and 5 bases at J, with 7 bases between. CDR3 length equals 12 residues.

In its sample, this clone was seen a few times. The CDR3 reads CASSLGQPPQHF. CDR3 in DNA: TGTGCCAGCAGTTTAGGACAGCCGCCCCAGCATTTT. The rearrangement uses TRBV28 and TRBJ1-5, with a tentative D call TRBD1 (6 bases). The CDR3 covers 12 residues. Trimming shortened V by 2 bases and J by 9 bases, and 8 bases separated the two germline ends. CDR1 is MDHEN and CDR2 is SYDVKM in the germline V gene.

V is TRBV10-3 and J is TRBJ2-5, with D hard to call. This CDR3 region has 17 residues. V gave up 3 bases and J gave up 5 bases, with 22 bases separating them. Looked up from germline, CDR1 is ENHRY and CDR2 is SYGVKD. CDR3 DNA: TGTGCCATCAGTGACCCCACTGGAGAAGGCGGCTGGGAGACCCAGTACTTC. It yields the protein CAISDPTGEGGWETQYF.

V is TRBV19 and J is TRBJ1-1; D is unresolved. There are 12 residues in the CDR3. Trimming stripped 9 bases from V and 3 bases from J, with 11 bases between. Germline CDR1 and CDR2: LNHDA and SQIVND (reference sequence). The CDR3 spells CASSDGYTEAFF. Here the CDR3 DNA reads TGTGCCAGCTCAGACGGATACACTGAAGCTTTCTTT. The whole variable domain, remainder taken from reference TRBV19 and TRBJ1-1, is DGGITQSPKYLFRKEGQNVTLSCEQNLNHDAMYWYRQDPGQGLRLIYYSQIVNDFQKGDIAEGYSVSREKKESFPLTVTSAQKNPTAFYLCASSDGYTEAFFGQGTRLTVV.

CDR3 nucleotide sequence: TGTGCCAGCAGCCAAGTTCCGACTGAAGCTTTCTTT. This codes for CASSQVPTEAFF. The genes are TRBV3-1 (or the pseudogene TRBV3-2) and TRBJ1-1; no definite D call. Trimming removed 1 base at V and 5 bases at J, with 5 bases between. Germline V gene sequence: CDR1 LGHDT, CDR2 YNNKEL (reference sequence). The CDR3 is 12 amino acids.

The rearrangement joins TRBV7-6 to TRBJ1-5, with D possibly TRBD1 on 5 matching bases. Germline CDR1 and CDR2: SGHVS and FNYEAQ. This CDR3 region has 13 residues. The ends were cut back, 5 bases at V and 4 bases at J, with 9 bases in the middle. CDR3 protein: CASSRQPNQPQHF. In DNA form, the CDR3 reads TGTGCCAGCAGCCGACAGCCAAATCAGCCCCAGCATTTT.

V usage is TRBV4-1 and J usage is TRBJ1-3, with a possible D match to TRBD1 (5 bases). Germline CDR1 MGHRA, CDR2 YSYEKL. V shed 0 bases and J shed 5 bases, with 8 bases lying between them. The CDR3 is 14 amino acids. The CDR3 nucleotides are TGCGCCAGCAGCCAAGAAGGGGTCAGAAACACCATATATTTT. Translated: CASSQEGVRNTIYF.

The V and J genes are TRBV19 and TRBJ1-1; 9 nucleotides line up with TRBD1. V shed 0 bases and J 1 base; nucleotides not matched to a gene: 3. Per germline, CDR1 LNHDA and CDR2 SQIVND (reference sequence). This CDR3 has 16 residues. CDR3 coding DNA: TGTGCCAGTAGTATAGATGGGACAGGGTGGAACACTGAAGCTTTCTTT. Encoded protein: CASSIDGTGWNTEAFF.

The chain combines TRBV27 with TRBJ2-2, with 16 bases lining up with TRBD2. Germline assignment: CDR1 MNHEY and CDR2 SMNVEV (reference sequence). The CDR3 extends over 18 amino acids. Trimming cost V 5 bases and J 6 bases; bases outside gene matches: 9. The CDR3 sequence is CASSQPGLAGGRPGELFF. The CDR3 coding sequence is TGTGCCAGCAGTCAGCCGGGACTAGCGGGGGGGCGGCCCGGGGAGCTGTTTTTT.

This clone has a handful of counts. The rearrangement uses TRBV4-3 and TRBJ2-3; possible D gene TRBD1, 10 bases. In germline, CDR1 is LGHNA, CDR2 YSLEER. The CDR3 is 18 amino acids. The V end lost 1 base, the J end lost 6 bases, and 23 bases lay between the germline ends. DNA for the CDR3: TGCGCCAGCAGCCAAGGCCGGACAGGGGGACTAGCAGCGGATACGCAGTATTTT. Protein sequence: CASSQGRTGGLAADTQYF.

The chain employs TRBV6-1 and TRBJ2-1, with D tentatively TRBD1 (6 bases). Per the germline V gene, CDR1 is MNHNS and CDR2 is SASEGT. This CDR3 region has 16 residues. With 4 bases removed from V and 7 bases from J, the gap between germline ends came to 20 bases. CDR3 loop: CASSVRGAARGNEQFF. The DNA for the CDR3 is TGTGCCAGCAGTGTCAGAGGGGCCGCAAGGGGGAATGAGCAGTTCTTC.

The chain uses TRBV7-6 and TRBJ2-1; the D gene is possibly TRBD2 (5 bases). Trimming shortened V by 3 bases and J by 0 bases, and 12 bases separated the two germline ends. This CDR3 spans 16 amino acids. CDR1 and CDR2 (germline): SGHVS, FNYEAQ. The CDR3 nucleotides are TGTGCCAGCAGCTTCCGCCCTGGGAGCTCCTACAATGAGCAGTTCTTC. This encodes CASSFRPGSSYNEQFF.

The J gene is TRBJ1-1, the V gene TRBV5-5, with D possibly TRBD1 on 6 matching bases. V was clipped by 4 bases and J by 1 base, with 14 bases between them. The CDR3 covers 15 residues. Germline CDR1 and CDR2: SGHKS and YYEKEE (reference sequence). The CDR3 protein is CASSRWGAANTEAFF. The CDR3 bases are TGTGCCAGCAGCAGATGGGGGGCAGCGAACACTGAAGCTTTCTTT.

The gene calls are TRBV3-1 (or the pseudogene TRBV3-2) and TRBJ2-3; D remains ambiguous. This CDR3 has 12 amino acids. Looked up from germline, CDR1 is LGHDT and CDR2 is YNNKEL (reference sequence). Trimming took off 5 bases at V and 6 bases at J, with 9 bases between the two ends. In DNA, the CDR3 is TGTGCCAGCAGCGAGGTCGGGGATACGCAGTATTTT. Its protein product is CASSEVGDTQYF.

This clone was seen only once. The rearrangement joins TRBV6-2 or TRBV6-3 to TRBJ1-2; 8 positions match TRBD1. CDR3 length: 14 amino acids. V lost 6 bases, J lost 7 bases, and 10 bases stayed unmatched. Germline V gives CDR1 MNHEY, CDR2 SVGEGT. The CDR3, as DNA: TGTGCCAGCAGCTGGACAGGGTCTAGGGGTGGCTACACCTTC. Protein sequence: CASSWTGSRGGYTF.

This chain connects TRBV15 to TRBJ1-1; D ambiguous. The length of the CDR3 is 15 residues. Germline values: CDR1 LNHNV, CDR2 YYDKDF (reference sequence). Trimming took 0 bases from V and 4 from J, leaving 12 bases between them. This chain's CDR3 is CATSRDLGYRTEAFF. The CDR3 coding sequence is TGTGCCACCAGCAGAGATCTAGGGTATCGCACTGAAGCTTTCTTT. Filled out from reference TRBV15 and TRBJ1-1, the complete variable domain reads DAMVIQNPRYQVTQFGKPVTLSCSQTLNHNVMYWYQQKSSQAPKLLFHYYDKDFNNEADTPDNFQSRRPNTSFCFLDIRSPGLGDTAMYLCATSRDLGYRTEAFFGQGTRLTVV.

The chain carries TRBV28 and TRBJ1-2, with D perhaps matching TRBD1 (5 bases). V lost 6 bases and J lost 0, with 20 bases in between. The CDR3 length is 17 residues. CDR1 and CDR2 (germline): MDHEN, SYDVKM. The CDR3 region has the DNA TGTGCCAGCAGAACCCCCAGCGTTGGGGCGACTAACTATGGCTACACCTTC. Its translation is CASRTPSVGATNYGYTF.

This clone has just a few counts. V is TRBV5-1 and J is TRBJ2-3; possibly TRBD2 for D (7 bases). Germline CDR1 is SGHRS and CDR2 is YFSETQ. CDR3 length: 16 residues. Trimming removed 4 bases from V and 1 base from J, with 16 bases in between. The CDR3 sequence: CASSLMAGAGTDTQYF. CDR3 nucleotide sequence: TGCGCCAGCAGCCTGATGGCGGGGGCCGGCACAGATACGCAGTATTTT.

This clone was seen once. The rearrangement uses TRBV11-2 and TRBJ2-7; 8 nucleotides agree with TRBD1. The CDR3 is 15 residues long. Trimming took 3 bases from V and 2 from J; bases not matched to a gene: 6. Germline lookup yields CDR1 SGHAT and CDR2 FQNNGV. The CDR3 loop is CASSFPGGLTYEQYF. CDR3 sequence (DNA): TGTGCCAGCAGCTTTCCAGGGGGCCTAACCTACGAGCAGTACTTC.

The gene calls are TRBV21-1 and TRBJ2-1. TRBV21-1 is listed as a pseudogene. The CDR3 length is 16 residues. Written as DNA, the CDR3 is TGTGCCAGCAGCAAAGCGATTAGAGGGGCATACAATGAGCAGTTCTTC. Its translation: CASSKAIRGAYNEQFF.

With respect to this clone: Within the sample, other DNA sequences also encode this same CDR3. The CDR3 region has the DNA TGTGCCAGCAGCTTGGATAGCAATCAGCCCCAGCATTTT. This gives the protein CASSLDSNQPQHF. This chain joins TRBV7-9 and TRBJ1-5; D is unresolved. The V end lost 3 bases, the J end lost 0 bases, and 3 bases lay between the germline ends. The CDR3 is 13 residues long. Looked up from germline, CDR1 is SEHNR and CDR2 is FQNEAQ (reference sequence).

The V and J genes are TRBV5-1 and TRBJ2-7; weak D call: TRBD2 (6 bases). Trimming took 5 bases from V and 4 from J, leaving 16 bases between them. Per the germline V gene, CDR1 is SGHRS and CDR2 is YFSETQ. The CDR3 loop spans 14 amino acids. CDR3 residues: CASSPSGEDYEQYF. The CDR3 coding sequence is TGCGCCAGCAGTCCTTCGGGGGAGGATTACGAGCAGTACTTC. Looking up the rest from reference TRBV5-1 and TRBJ2-7 gives the full variable domain: KAGVTQTPRYLIKTRGQQVTLSCSPISGHRSVSWYQQTPGQGLQFLFEYFSETQRNKGNFPGRFSGRQFSNSRSEMNVSTLELGDSALYLCASSPSGEDYEQYFGPGTRLTVT.

This sequence joins TRBV5-6 and TRBJ1-2; D is possibly TRBD1 (5 bases). Germline V gives CDR1 SGHDT, CDR2 YYEEEE. V was shortened by 4 bases and J by 2 bases, with 24 bases between the two germline ends. The CDR3 has 18 amino acids. The CDR3 bases are TGTGCCAGCAGCCTGTTACCGGGGGTCAATCTAGAGAACTATGGCTACACCTTC. Its protein product is CASSLLPGVNLENYGYTF.

This chain links TRBV7-6 with TRBJ2-3, with D perhaps TRBD1 (5 bases). Germline CDR1 reads SGHVS; CDR2 reads FNYEAQ. V was cut by 2 bases and J by 2 bases, with 14 bases left in between. This CDR3 is 16 amino acids long. The CDR3 reads CASSLLGASDTDTQYF. In DNA, the CDR3 is TGTGCCAGCAGCTTATTAGGGGCCTCTGACACAGATACGCAGTATTTT. Drawing the rest from reference TRBV7-6 and TRBJ2-3, the complete variable domain is GAGVSQSPRYKVTKRGQDVALRCDPISGHVSLYWYRQALGQGPEFLTYFNYEAQQDKSGLPNDRFSAERPEGSISTLTIQRTEQRDSAMYRCASSLLGASDTDTQYFGPGTRLTVL.